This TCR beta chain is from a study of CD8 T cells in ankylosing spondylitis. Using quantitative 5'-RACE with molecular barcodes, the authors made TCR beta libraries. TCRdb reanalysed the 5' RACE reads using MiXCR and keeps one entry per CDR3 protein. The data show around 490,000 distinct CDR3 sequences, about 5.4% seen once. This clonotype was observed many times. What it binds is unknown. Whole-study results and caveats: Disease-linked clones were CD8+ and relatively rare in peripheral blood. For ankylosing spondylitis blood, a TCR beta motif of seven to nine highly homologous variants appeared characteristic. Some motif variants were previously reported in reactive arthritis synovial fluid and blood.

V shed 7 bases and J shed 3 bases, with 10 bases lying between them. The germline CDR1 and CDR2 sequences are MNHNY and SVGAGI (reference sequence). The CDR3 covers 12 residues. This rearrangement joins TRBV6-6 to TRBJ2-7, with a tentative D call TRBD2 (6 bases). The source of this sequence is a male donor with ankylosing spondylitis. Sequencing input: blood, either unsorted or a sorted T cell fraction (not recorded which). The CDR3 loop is CASIGGFYEQYF. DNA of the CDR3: TGTGCCAGCATTGGAGGGTTCTACGAGCAGTACTTC.